The T cell receptor (beta chain) under discussion was sequenced for a study of Ad26.COV2.S vaccination and SARS-CoV-2 variants. Turning to the study itself: Intramuscular Ad26.COV2.S at 5x10^10 or 1x10^11 viral particles.

CDR1 and CDR2 (germline): SNHLY, FYNNEI. The CDR3 extends over 16 amino acids. Sequencing was performed with immunoSEQ multiplex PCR; in TCRdb, only in-frame clones are kept and a portion is missing. Of around 250,000 clones listed, about 90% are singletons. Stated treatment: around 19 received Ad26.COV2.S at low or high dose, single or two shots; about five received placebo; per-sample allocation not given. At day 63 after the first vaccine or placebo injection, samples were drawn. Note on this clone: Germline is not matched at one junction end, which may reflect a read error.

The specimen comprised peripheral blood, sampled in a trial of Ad26.COV2.S vaccine versus placebo. The gene calls are TRBV2 and TRBJ1-2, with TRBD1 identical over 11 bases. This TCR came from a person between 18 and 65 years old who received the Ad26.COV2.S COVID-19 vaccine or a placebo. The CDR3 is CASSEAWTGGLYGYTF. Here the CDR3 DNA reads TGTGCCAGCAGCGAAGCGTGGACAGGGGGCCTCTATGGCTACACCTTC.